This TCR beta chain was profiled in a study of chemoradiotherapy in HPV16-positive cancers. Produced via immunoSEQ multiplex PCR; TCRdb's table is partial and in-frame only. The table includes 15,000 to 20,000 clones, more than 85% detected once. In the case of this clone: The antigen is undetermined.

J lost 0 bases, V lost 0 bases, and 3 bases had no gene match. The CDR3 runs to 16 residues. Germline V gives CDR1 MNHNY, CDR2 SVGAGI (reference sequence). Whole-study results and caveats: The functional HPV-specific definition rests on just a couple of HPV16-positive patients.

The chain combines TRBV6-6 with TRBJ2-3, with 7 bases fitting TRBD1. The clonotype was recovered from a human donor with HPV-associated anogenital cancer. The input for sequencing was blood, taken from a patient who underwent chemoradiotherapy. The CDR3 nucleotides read TGTGCCAGCAGTTACTCGGGACAGAGTAGCACAGATACGCAGTATTTT. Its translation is CASSYSGQSSTDTQYF.